The next 12 T cell receptor beta chains were all read from a single sample in a study of T cells after yellow fever vaccination. TCRdb processed the 5' RACE reads anew with MiXCR; each CDR3 protein has one entry. Of approximately 350,000 distinct CDR3 sequences detected, 11% appear once; the ten largest clones hold roughly 18%. The sample was PBMCs, taken on the day of the first yellow fever vaccination. The receptors come from a man younger than 35 who received the YFV17D yellow fever vaccine.

Only one count was recorded for this clonotype. V usage is TRBV4-3 and J usage is TRBJ1-4; D ambiguous. The CDR3 totals 19 residues. With 2 bases removed from V and 0 bases from J, the gap between germline ends came to 19 bases. Germline assignment: CDR1 LGHNA and CDR2 YSLEER. The CDR3 loop is CASSQFPNQDLATNEKLFF. The CDR3 region has the DNA TGCGCCAGCAGCCAATTCCCCAATCAGGACCTCGCAACTAATGAAAAACTGTTTTTT.

The table lists this clonotype with a few counts. This chain uses TRBV6-1 with TRBJ2-2, with D tentatively TRBD2 (6 bases). The CDR3 length is 15 residues. With 6 bases removed from V and 4 bases from J, the gap between germline ends came to 15 bases. Per germline, CDR1 MNHNS and CDR2 SASEGT. DNA for the CDR3: TGTGCCAGCAGCAAACCGGGACTCCTCACCGGGGAGCTGTTTTTT. Protein sequence: CASSKPGLLTGELFF.

This clonotype was counted only a few times. This rearrangement joins TRBV20-1 to TRBJ1-1; D is possibly TRBD1 (6 bases). Trimming took off 1 base at V and 2 bases at J, with 14 bases between the two ends. Germline V lookup: CDR1 DFQATT, CDR2 SNEGSKA (reference sequence). The CDR3 spans 15 residues. CDR3 DNA: TGCAGTGCTAGAGGAGAATGGGGGCCCAACACTGAAGCTTTCTTT. Translation: CSARGEWGPNTEAFF.

Here the CDR3 reads CATSKLGQGEDTQYF. In DNA, the CDR3 is TGTGCCACCAGCAAGCTGGGACAGGGAGAAGATACGCAGTATTTT. The gene calls are TRBV15 and TRBJ2-3, with 9 bases aligning to TRBD1. Germline CDR1 reads LNHNV; CDR2 reads YYDKDF (reference sequence). V gave up 4 bases and J gave up 5 bases; unmatched junction bases: 7. The CDR3 runs to 15 residues.

This clonotype has more than one count but fewer than ten. This rearrangement joins TRBV7-2 to TRBJ2-5; 15 bases align to TRBD2. The germline V gene has CDR1 SGHTA and CDR2 FQGNSA. Trimming took 4 bases from V and 5 from J; bases not matched to a gene: 8. This CDR3 has 17 residues. The CDR3 loop is CASSSGLAGGIWETQYF. The CDR3, as DNA: TGTGCCAGCAGCTCGGGACTAGCGGGGGGCATTTGGGAGACCCAGTACTTC.

The chain links TRBV18 to TRBJ2-1; D is perhaps TRBD1 (5 bases). This CDR3 spans 15 amino acids. The germline gives CDR1 KGHSH, CDR2 LQKENI. V shed 3 bases and J shed 9 bases, with 18 bases lying between them. This CDR3 reads CASSPRVAPLGEQFF. The CDR3 nucleotides are TGTGCCAGCTCACCCAGGGTGGCCCCATTAGGTGAGCAGTTCTTC.

This clonotype was observed at least ten times. The genes are TRBV2 and TRBJ1-1, with a tentative D call TRBD1 (5 bases). This CDR3 is 12 amino acids long. Germline CDR1 reads SNHLY; CDR2 reads FYNNEI. V shed 11 bases and J shed 6 bases, with 16 bases lying between them. The CDR3 reads CASSREIAEAFF. As DNA, the CDR3 is TGTGCCTCCAGCAGGGAGATCGCTGAAGCTTTCTTT.

Remarks on this clonotype: Sequence at one end of the junction differs from germline and may be a read error. As DNA, the CDR3 is TGTGCCAGTAGGATGACAGGGATGATGCAGCCCGAGCATTTT. As protein: CASRMTGMMQPEHF. V and J are TRBV19 and TRBJ1-5, with 7 bases that match TRBD1. The CDR3 extends over 14 amino acids. The germline V gene has CDR1 LNHDA and CDR2 SQIVND (reference sequence).

This clonotype was recorded a few times. The chain links TRBV13 to TRBJ2-3; the match to TRBD1 covers 8 bases. CDR1 is PRHDT, CDR2 FYEKMQ, per germline (reference sequence). The CDR3 consists of 14 residues. J gave up 1 base and V 9 bases, and 6 bases lay outside the gene matches. The CDR3 bases are TGTGCCAGTATGACAGGGGAGGGCACAGATACGCAGTATTTT. Amino acid sequence: CASMTGEGTDTQYF.

This clonotype was observed a few times. The rearrangement joins TRBV6-6 to TRBJ2-1; D is undetermined. From germline, CDR1 is MNHNY and CDR2 SVGAGI (reference sequence). The CDR3 runs to 13 residues. V lost 6 bases and J lost 4, with 10 bases in between. CDR3 nucleotides: TGTGCCAGCAGCCCGACAAATTACAATGAGCAGTTCTTC. Translated, it gives CASSPTNYNEQFF.

This clonotype was detected a few times. This chain connects TRBV2 to TRBJ2-5, with no clear D. The CDR3 runs to 16 residues. V was cut by 2 bases and J by 2 bases, with 15 bases left in between. Germline lookup yields CDR1 SNHLY and CDR2 FYNNEI. This CDR3 is CASSEWAVRSQETQYF. As DNA, the CDR3 is TGTGCCAGCAGTGAATGGGCGGTCAGATCACAAGAGACCCAGTACTTC.

J is TRBJ2-4 and V is TRBV27; TRBD1 or TRBD2 may be the D gene (5 bases each). Germline V gives CDR1 MNHEY, CDR2 SMNVEV (reference sequence). Trimming removed 6 bases from V and 0 bases from J, with 15 bases in between. This CDR3 comprises 16 residues. CDR3 region: CASSRGGFLAKNIQYF. CDR3 nucleotide sequence: TGTGCCAGCAGCCGTGGGGGATTTCTAGCCAAAAACATTCAGTACTTC.